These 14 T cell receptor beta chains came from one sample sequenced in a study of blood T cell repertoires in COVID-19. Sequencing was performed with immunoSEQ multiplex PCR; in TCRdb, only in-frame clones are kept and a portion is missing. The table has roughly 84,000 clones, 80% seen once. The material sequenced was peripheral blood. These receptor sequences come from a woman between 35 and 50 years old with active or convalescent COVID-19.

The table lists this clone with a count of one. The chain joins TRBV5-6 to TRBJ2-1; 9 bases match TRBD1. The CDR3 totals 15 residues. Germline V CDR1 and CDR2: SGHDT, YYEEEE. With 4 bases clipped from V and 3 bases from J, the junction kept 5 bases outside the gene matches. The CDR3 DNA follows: TGTGCCAGCAGCCCCCGGGACAGGGACTACAATGAGCAGTTCTTC. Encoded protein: CASSPRDRDYNEQFF.

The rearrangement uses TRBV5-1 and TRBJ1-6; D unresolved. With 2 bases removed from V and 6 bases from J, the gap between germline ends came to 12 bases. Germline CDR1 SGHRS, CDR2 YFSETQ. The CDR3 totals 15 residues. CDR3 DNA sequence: TGCGCCAGCAGCTTCGATGCCAGGTCTAATTCACCCCTCCACTTT. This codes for CASSFDARSNSPLHF.

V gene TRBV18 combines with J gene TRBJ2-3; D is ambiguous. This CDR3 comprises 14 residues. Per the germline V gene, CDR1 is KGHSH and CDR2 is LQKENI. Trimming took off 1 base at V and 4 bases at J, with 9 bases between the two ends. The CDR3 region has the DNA TGTGCCAGCTCACCACACGGTCTGTCAGATACGCAGTATTTT. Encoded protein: CASSPHGLSDTQYF. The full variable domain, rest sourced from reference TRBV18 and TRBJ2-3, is NAGVMQNPRHLVRRRGQEARLRCSPMKGHSHVYWYRQLPEEGLKFMVYLQKENIIDESGMPKERFSAEFPKEGPSILRIQQVVRGDSAAYFCASSPHGLSDTQYFGPGTRLTVL.

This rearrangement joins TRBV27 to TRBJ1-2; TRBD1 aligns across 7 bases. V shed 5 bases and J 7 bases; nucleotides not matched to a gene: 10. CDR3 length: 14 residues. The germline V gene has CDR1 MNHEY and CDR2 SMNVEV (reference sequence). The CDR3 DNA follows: TGTGCCAGCAGTATAACACTCAACAGGGGTGGCTACACCTTC. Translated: CASSITLNRGGYTF.

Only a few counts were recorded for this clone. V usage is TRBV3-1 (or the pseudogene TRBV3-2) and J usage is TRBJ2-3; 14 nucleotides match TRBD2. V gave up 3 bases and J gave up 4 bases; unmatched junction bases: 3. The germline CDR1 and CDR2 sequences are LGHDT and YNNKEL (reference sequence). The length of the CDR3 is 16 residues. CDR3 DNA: TGTGCCAGCAGCCAGACTAGCGGGGGGGCCTCAGATACGCAGTATTTT. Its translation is CASSQTSGGASDTQYF.

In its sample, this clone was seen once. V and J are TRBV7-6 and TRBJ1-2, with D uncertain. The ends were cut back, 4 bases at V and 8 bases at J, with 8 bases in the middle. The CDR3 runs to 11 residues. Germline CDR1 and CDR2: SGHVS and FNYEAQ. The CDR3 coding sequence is TGTGCCAGCAGCTCAAAGCGCGGCTACACCTTC. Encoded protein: CASSSKRGYTF.

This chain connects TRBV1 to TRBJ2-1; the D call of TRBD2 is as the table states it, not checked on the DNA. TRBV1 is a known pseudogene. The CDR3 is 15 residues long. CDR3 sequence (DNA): TGCACCACCGCCGGGCGGGAAATTCTCTACAATGAGCAGTTCTTC. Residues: CTTAGREILYNEQFF.

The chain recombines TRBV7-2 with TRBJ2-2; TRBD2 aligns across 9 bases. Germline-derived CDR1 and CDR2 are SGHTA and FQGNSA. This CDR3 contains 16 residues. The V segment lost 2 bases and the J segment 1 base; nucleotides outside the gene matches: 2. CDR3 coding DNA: TGTGCCAGCAGCTTACAAGCGGGAGGGAACACCGGGGAGCTGTTTTTT. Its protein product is CASSLQAGGNTGELFF. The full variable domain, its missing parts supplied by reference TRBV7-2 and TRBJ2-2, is GAGVSQSPSNKVTEKGKDVELRCDPISGHTALYWYRQSLGQGLEFLIYFQGNSAPDKSGLPSDRFSAERTGGSVSTLTIQRTQQEDSAVYLCASSLQAGGNTGELFFGEGSRLTVL.

This CDR3 is CASRAGGGYTF. The CDR3 coding sequence is TGTGCCAGCAGGGCAGGGGGTGGCTACACCTTC. The chain carries TRBV7-2 and TRBJ1-2; 7 nucleotides align to TRBD1. The CDR3 length is 11 residues. CDR1 is SGHTA, CDR2 FQGNSA, per germline. V trimming: 6 bases; J trimming: 7 bases; junction bases outside the gene matches: 2.

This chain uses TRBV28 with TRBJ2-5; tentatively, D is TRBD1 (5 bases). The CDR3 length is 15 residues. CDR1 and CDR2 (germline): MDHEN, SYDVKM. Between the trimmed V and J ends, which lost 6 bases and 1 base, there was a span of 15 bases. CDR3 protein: CASRVLDSLQETQYF. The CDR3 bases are TGTGCCAGCAGGGTCCTAGACAGCCTCCAAGAGACCCAGTACTTC. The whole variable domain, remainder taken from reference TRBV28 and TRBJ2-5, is DVKVTQSSRYLVKRTGEKVFLECVQDMDHENMFWYRQDPGLGLRLIYFSYDVKMKEKGDIPEGYSVSREKKERFSLILESASTNQTSMYLCASRVLDSLQETQYFGPGTRLLVL.

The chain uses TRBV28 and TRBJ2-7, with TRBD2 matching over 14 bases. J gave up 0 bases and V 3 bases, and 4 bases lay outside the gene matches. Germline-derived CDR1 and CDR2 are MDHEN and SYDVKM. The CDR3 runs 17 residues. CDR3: CASSFPGLAGGSYEQYF. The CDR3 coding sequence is TGTGCCAGCAGTTTCCCCGGACTAGCGGGGGGCTCCTACGAGCAGTACTTC.

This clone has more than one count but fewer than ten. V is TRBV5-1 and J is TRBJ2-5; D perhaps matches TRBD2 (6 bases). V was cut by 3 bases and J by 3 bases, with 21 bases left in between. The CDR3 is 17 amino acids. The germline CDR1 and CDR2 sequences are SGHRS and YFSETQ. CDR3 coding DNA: TGCGCCAGCAGCTCACGCCGGGAGACGGCGCCCAAAGAGACCCAGTACTTC. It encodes CASSSRRETAPKETQYF.

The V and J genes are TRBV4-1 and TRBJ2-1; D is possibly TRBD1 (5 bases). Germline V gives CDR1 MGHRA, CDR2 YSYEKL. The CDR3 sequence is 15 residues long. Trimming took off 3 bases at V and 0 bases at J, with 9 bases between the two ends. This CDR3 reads CASSQQGSSYNEQFF. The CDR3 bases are TGCGCCAGCAGCCAGCAGGGAAGCTCCTACAATGAGCAGTTCTTC.

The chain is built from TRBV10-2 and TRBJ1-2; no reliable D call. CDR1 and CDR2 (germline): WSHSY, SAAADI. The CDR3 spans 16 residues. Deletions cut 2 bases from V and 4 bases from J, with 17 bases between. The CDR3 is CASSELRSGIGYGYTF. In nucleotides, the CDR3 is TGCGCCAGCAGTGAGCTTAGATCGGGGATTGGCTATGGCTACACCTTC.